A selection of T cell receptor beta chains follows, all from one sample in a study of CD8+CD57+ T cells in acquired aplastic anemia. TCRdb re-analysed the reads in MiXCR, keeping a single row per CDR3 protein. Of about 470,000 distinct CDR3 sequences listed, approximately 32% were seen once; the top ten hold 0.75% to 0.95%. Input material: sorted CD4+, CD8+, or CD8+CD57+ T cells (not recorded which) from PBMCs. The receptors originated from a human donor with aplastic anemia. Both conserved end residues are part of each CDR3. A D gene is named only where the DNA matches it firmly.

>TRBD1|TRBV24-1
CATSDRTGASTDTQYF
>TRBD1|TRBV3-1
CASSPRGLGETQYF
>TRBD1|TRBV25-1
CASSRPGQGNTEAFF
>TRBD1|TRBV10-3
CASSSRDRGVSNQPQHF
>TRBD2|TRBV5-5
CASSVGLAGEGYEQYF
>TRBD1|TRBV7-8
CASSQGQGSVDEQFF
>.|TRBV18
CASSTLMGKSGANVLTF
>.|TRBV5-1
CASSTNFYEQYF
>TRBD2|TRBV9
CATALGGGTDTQYF
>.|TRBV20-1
CSARGPVADTQYF
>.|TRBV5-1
CASSLEFRGADTEAFF
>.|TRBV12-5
CASGLVGSNEKLFF
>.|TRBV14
CASSSDVDTEAFF
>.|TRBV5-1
CASSQDGGDEKLFF
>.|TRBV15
CATSSLDPGTDEQYF
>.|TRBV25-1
CASSDWGGRTF
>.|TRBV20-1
CSAAGLQLQETQYF
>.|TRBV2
CASSYREGTEAFF
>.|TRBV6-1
CASSEVPQGSGGSPLHF
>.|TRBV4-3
CASSQEWHSELPQHF
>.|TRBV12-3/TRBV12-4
CASASGRNNQPQHF
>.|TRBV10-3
CAISELALEITDTQYF
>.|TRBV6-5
CASSYSRGVGETQYF
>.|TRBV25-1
CASSATAGAPLHF
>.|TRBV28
CASLKFWDSQTYEQYF
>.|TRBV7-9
CASSGNEQFF
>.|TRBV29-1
CSVGVSGTSTDTQYF
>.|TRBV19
CASSGWGGTEAFF
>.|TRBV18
CASSHRTVQNTEAFF
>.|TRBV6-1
CASRLGTPAGYGYTF
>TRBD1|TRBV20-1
CSARGTGGTEAFF
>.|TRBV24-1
CATSDWAGNTIYF
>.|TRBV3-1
CASSQSRATGELFF
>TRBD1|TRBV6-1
CASSRDRGRYGANVLTF
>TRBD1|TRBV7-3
CVSSTGTGEQPQHF
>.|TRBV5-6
CASSPGPVSGNTIYF
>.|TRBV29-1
CSVAAQGNQPQHF
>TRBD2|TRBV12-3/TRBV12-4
CASCLAGDSYEQYF